This T cell receptor beta chain is from a study of OX40 agonist ivuxolimab in advanced cancers. Context from the whole study: Ivuxolimab was a fully human IgG2 agonistic monoclonal antibody targeting the costimulatory receptor OX40 (CD134). Three dose-escalation patients achieved partial responses, one with hepatocellular carcinoma and two with cutaneous melanoma. Of the 50 to 55 patients in dose escalation, about 20 had hepatocellular carcinoma, some 15 had melanoma, 9 had renal cell carcinoma and 9 had head and neck cancer. Intravenous ivuxolimab was administered to patients every 2 weeks at six dose levels: 0.01, 0.1, 0.3, 1.5, 3 and 10 mg/kg. The purpose of peripheral TCRbeta sequencing was to test whether ivuxolimab changed TCR sequence diversity and led to clonal T-cell expansion. In the dose-escalation cohort, over 65% of patients were male, and the mean age was about 55 years, with a range of 23 to 79. Prior anti-PD-1, anti-PD-L1 or anti-CTLA-4 therapy was permitted, and 40% to 50% of dose-escalation patients had received checkpoint inhibitors. The paper describes the monotherapy dose-escalation part (N of about 50 patients) of the phase I trial of ivuxolimab.

Of note for this clone: There is no known antigen for this receptor. No base quality values were provided; no much bigger clone lies one nucleotide off.

Genomic DNA was extracted from sorted cells for sequencing of the TCRbeta CDR3 region. The immunoSEQ Assay was used for sequencing of TCRbeta CDR3 regions. The table comes from immuneACCESS by way of TCRdb, which keeps in-frame sequences with V and J called. Part of the clones is missing from these tables; in studies checked, under half for an unresolved V gene and the rest for unknown reasons. The sample yields around 66,000 clones; roughly 80% were counted once. The ten largest clones capture roughly 4.2% of the sample. Patients with a history of autoimmune disease or receiving systemic immunosuppression were excluded from the trial. Peripheral blood for TCR sequencing was collected from all dose cohorts at baseline, on cycle 4 day 1, and on cycle 7 day 1. Samples came from an open-label, multicenter, first-in-human phase I dose-escalation trial of ivuxolimab. Adults with locally advanced or metastatic melanoma, renal cell, hepatocellular, or head and neck squamous cell carcinoma were enrolled in the trial. Before TCR sequencing, CD4+ T cells and CD8+ T cells from peripheral blood were sorted into separate populations.

Findings and caveats that apply to the study as a whole: Low levels of normalized T-cell clonal expansion were also seen in some patients who did not respond. Which antigens the clonally expanded peripheral T cells were specific for was not determined. At doses from 0.1 to 3.0 mg/kg, clonal expansion was seen in both CD4+ and CD8+ blood T cells between baseline and week 6. In partial responders in the 0.1-3.0 mg/kg groups, normalized peripheral clonal expansion was found to be among the lowest, especially among CD8+ T cells. After ivuxolimab, CD8+ T cells had more expanded clones than CD4+ T cells on average.

Sequencing was performed on CD4+ or CD8+ T cells sorted from blood, taken in a trial of the OX40 agonist ivuxolimab. This TCR was recovered from an adult with an advanced solid tumor such as melanoma, head and neck, liver or kidney cancer.

In nucleotide form, the sequence is TGTGCCAGCAGCCTACTCTCGTCCGTGAGGGATGGCTACACCTTC. Protein translation: CASSLLSSVRDGYTF. The chain is encoded by TRBV6-6 joined to TRBJ1-2; the D gene is unclear. CDR1 and CDR2 were assigned from the germline V gene (reference sequence) as MNHNY and SVGAGI. Trimming removed 6 bases from V and 6 bases from J, leaving 20 bases between the germline ends. Counted from cysteine to phenylalanine, this CDR3 has 15 amino acids. The kept DNA is CDR3 alone, 45 bases in frame from the first base.